This T cell receptor (beta chain) was sequenced in a study of blood T cell repertoires in COVID-19. Sequenced by immunoSEQ multiplex PCR; TCRdb stores in-frame clones only, minus some. This table has fewer than 500,000 clones, around 89% appearing once. This CDR3 spans 14 amino acids. The germline gives CDR1 SGDLS, CDR2 YYNGEE. After removal of 0 bases from V and 8 bases from J, the junction contained 4 bases not matched to a gene. The chain carries TRBV9 and TRBJ1-5, with TRBD1 matching 8 bases. The sequence came from a woman aged 25-40 years with acute COVID-19. The source material was PBMCs or T cells enriched from blood (not recorded which). The CDR3 sequence is CASSVGQGAEPQHF. The DNA for the CDR3 is TGTGCCAGCAGCGTAGGGCAGGGGGCTGAGCCCCAGCATTTT.